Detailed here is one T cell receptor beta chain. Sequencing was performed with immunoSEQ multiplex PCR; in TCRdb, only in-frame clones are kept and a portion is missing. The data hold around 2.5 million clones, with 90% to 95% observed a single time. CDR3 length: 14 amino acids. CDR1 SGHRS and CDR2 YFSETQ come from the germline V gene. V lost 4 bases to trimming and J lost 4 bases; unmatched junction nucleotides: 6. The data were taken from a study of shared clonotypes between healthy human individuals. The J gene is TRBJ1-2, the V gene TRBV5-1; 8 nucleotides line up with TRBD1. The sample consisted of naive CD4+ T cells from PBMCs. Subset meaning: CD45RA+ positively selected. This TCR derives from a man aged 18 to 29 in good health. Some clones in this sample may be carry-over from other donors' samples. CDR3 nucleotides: TGCGCCAGCAGCGGGACAGGATTTACCTATGGCTACACCTTC. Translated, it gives CASSGTGFTYGYTF.